Below, 14 T cell receptor beta chains from the same sample are listed, as sequenced in a study of T-cell reconstitution after alpha-beta-depleted transplantation in children. Preparing the TCRbeta library involved the use of unique molecular identifiers. MiXCR was run by TCRdb on the PCR reads, yielding one entry per CDR3 protein. Among about 610,000 distinct CDR3 sequences listed, roughly a tenth were seen once. This specimen was PBMCs from the stem cell graft donor, taken from the stem cell graft. Receptors were obtained from a human donor who donated a stem cell graft to a child with acute myeloid leukemia.

This clonotype was picked up many times. V usage is TRBV12-3 or TRBV12-4 and J usage is TRBJ2-3; 11 nucleotides line up with TRBD2. There are 15 residues in the CDR3. J gave up 4 bases and V 4 bases, and 4 bases lay outside the gene matches. CDR3 DNA sequence: TGTGCCAGCAGTTGGACTAGCGGGTCGTCAGATACGCAGTATTTT. It is translated as CASSWTSGSSDTQYF.

This clonotype was detected ten times or more. The rearrangement links TRBV20-1 to TRBJ1-5; D might be TRBD1 (6 bases). Trimming took 4 bases from V and 3 from J, leaving 16 bases between them. Germline V gene sequence: CDR1 DFQATT, CDR2 SNEGSKA (reference sequence). This CDR3 comprises 15 residues. CDR3 bases: TGCAGTGCTACTGTAGTAGGGGGACACAATCAGCCCCAGCATTTT. This sequence encodes CSATVVGGHNQPQHF.

This clonotype appeared a few times. J is TRBJ2-2 and V is TRBV24-1, with D perhaps TRBD1 (6 bases). The V end was cut by 4 bases, the J end by 8 bases, with 19 bases between. CDR3 length: 16 residues. CDR1 is KGHDR and CDR2 is SFDVKD in the germline V gene. CDR3 region: CATSDTTGPTRGELFF. The CDR3, as DNA: TGTGCCACCAGTGACACGACAGGCCCTACCCGGGGGGAGCTGTTTTTT.

This clonotype was seen a handful of times. This rearrangement joins TRBV24-1 to TRBJ2-1, with 9 bases that match TRBD1. CDR3 length equals 16 residues. V was pared by 8 bases and J by 2 bases, with 9 bases of the junction left unmatched. Looked up from germline, CDR1 is KGHDR and CDR2 is SFDVKD. Here the CDR3 reads CATTSGTGLTYNEQFF. As DNA, the CDR3 is TGTGCCACCACCTCAGGGACAGGGCTGACCTACAATGAGCAGTTCTTC.

The sample holds many counts of this clonotype. The rearrangement links TRBV6-2 or TRBV6-3 to TRBJ2-1, with 8 bases aligning to TRBD2. V shed 2 bases and J 2 bases; nucleotides not matched to a gene: 5. Germline assignment: CDR1 MNHEY and CDR2 SVGEGT. This CDR3 spans 16 amino acids. In DNA form, the CDR3 reads TGTGCCAGCAGTTACGAACGGGGGGGTACCTACAATGAGCAGTTCTTC. Amino acid sequence: CASSYERGGTYNEQFF.

This clonotype was seen more than once but under ten times. The chain combines TRBV4-3 with TRBJ2-3; the D gene is possibly TRBD1 (6 bases). In germline, CDR1 is LGHNA, CDR2 YSLEER. V gave up 1 base and J gave up 4 bases, with 18 bases separating them. This CDR3 comprises 17 residues. The CDR3 DNA sequence: TGCGCCAGCAGCCAAGGAGTAACAGGGAGTGGTTCAGATACGCAGTATTTT. Translating it yields CASSQGVTGSGSDTQYF.

CDR3 nucleotides: TGTGCCAGCAGGGGGACTAGCTTAGGCAATGAGCAGTTCTTC. Protein sequence: CASRGTSLGNEQFF. The chain uses TRBV2 and TRBJ2-1, with TRBD2 matching 9 bases. V lost 6 bases and J lost 6; bases outside the gene matches: 6. CDR1 is SNHLY, CDR2 FYNNEI, per germline. The CDR3 is 14 residues long.

This clonotype was seen many times. The rearrangement joins TRBV6-2 or TRBV6-3 to TRBJ2-1; 13 positions agree with TRBD2. Germline CDR1 reads MNHEY; CDR2 reads SVGEGT. The CDR3 has 15 amino acids. V shed 6 bases and J 7 bases; nucleotides not matched to a gene: 6. The CDR3 DNA is TGTGCCAGCAGCCAAGGGACTAGCGGGACTAATGAGCAGTTCTTC. Its protein product is CASSQGTSGTNEQFF.

The chain recombines TRBV6-5 with TRBJ1-1, with 10 bases that match TRBD1. The CDR3 is 16 residues long. With V trimmed by 0 bases and J by 2 bases, 3 bases remained unmatched. Germline values: CDR1 MNHEY, CDR2 SVGAGI. The CDR3 is CASSYSRDRGNTEAFF. As DNA, the CDR3 is TGTGCCAGCAGTTACTCGCGGGACAGGGGCAACACTGAAGCTTTCTTT.

V is TRBV9 and J is TRBJ1-4, with unresolved D. This CDR3 contains 15 residues. In germline, CDR1 is SGDLS, CDR2 YYNGEE. Between the trimmed V and J ends, which lost 4 bases and 3 bases, there was a span of 13 bases. CDR3 bases: TGTGCCAGCAGCCCGAGGAGGGCAGCTAATGAAAAACTGTTTTTT. Protein sequence: CASSPRRAANEKLFF.

This rearrangement joins TRBV7-2 to TRBJ1-2; D unclear. V lost 1 base and J lost 0, with 12 bases in between. The CDR3 consists of 16 residues. Germline loops: CDR1 SGHTA, CDR2 FQGNSA. CDR3 region: CASSLVSATPNYGYTF. The CDR3 DNA follows: TGTGCCAGCAGCTTAGTATCGGCGACCCCTAACTATGGCTACACCTTC.

The rearrangement links TRBV5-6 to TRBJ2-3, with 7 nucleotides matching TRBD2. Germline V CDR1 and CDR2: SGHDT, YYEEEE. V gave up 6 bases and J gave up 1 base; unmatched junction bases: 11. CDR3 length: 16 residues. The CDR3: CASIHRLAEGTDTQYF. The CDR3 DNA reads TGTGCCAGCATCCATCGGCTAGCGGAAGGCACAGATACGCAGTATTTT.

This clonotype showed up many times. The chain joins TRBV20-1 to TRBJ1-2; 12 bases fit TRBD1. The CDR3 has 16 residues. The germline V gene has CDR1 DFQATT and CDR2 SNEGSKA (reference sequence). Trimming removed 5 bases from V and 6 bases from J; junction bases left unmatched: 13. CDR3 region: CSAPRQGTGGGNGYTF. Here the CDR3 DNA reads TGCAGTGCTCCGAGGCAAGGGACAGGGGGCGGGAATGGCTACACCTTC.

This clonotype appeared a few times. The chain joins TRBV7-9 to TRBJ2-5, with a possible D match to TRBD2 (5 bases). The CDR3 has 14 amino acids. CDR1 and CDR2 from the germline V gene are SEHNR and FQNEAQ (reference sequence). Deletions cut 0 bases from V and 5 bases from J, with 10 bases between. The CDR3 spells CASSLAEGLETQYF. In nucleotides, the CDR3 is TGTGCCAGCAGCTTAGCAGAGGGTTTGGAGACCCAGTACTTC.